This T cell receptor beta chain was identified during a study of OX40 agonist ivuxolimab in advanced cancers. Background on the whole study: Ivuxolimab was an agonistic, fully human IgG2 monoclonal antibody directed against OX40 (CD134), a costimulatory receptor. Intravenous ivuxolimab was administered to patients every 2 weeks at six dose levels: 0.01, 0.1, 0.3, 1.5, 3 and 10 mg/kg. Of the roughly 51 patients in dose escalation, around 20 had hepatocellular carcinoma, around 15 had melanoma, 9 had renal cell carcinoma and 9 had head and neck cancer. A male proportion of 70% to 90% and a mean age of 60 years, ranging from 23 to 79, were recorded for the dose-escalation cohort. Patients were allowed to have had prior anti-PD-1, anti-PD-L1 or anti-CTLA-4 therapy, and roughly 40% of the dose-escalation patients had previously received checkpoint inhibitors. Partial responses were achieved by three dose-escalation patients, of whom one had hepatocellular carcinoma and two had cutaneous melanoma. The purpose of peripheral TCRbeta sequencing was to test whether ivuxolimab changed TCR sequence diversity and led to clonal T-cell expansion. The paper covers the monotherapy dose-escalation part of the phase I ivuxolimab trial, which included N ≈ 57 patients. Study-wide conclusions, independent of this receptor: In the 0.1-3.0 mg/kg groups, partial responders were among the patients with the lowest normalized peripheral clonal expansion, particularly in CD8+ T cells. After ivuxolimab, expanded clones were on average more numerous among CD8+ T cells than among CD4+ T cells. Which antigens the clonally expanded peripheral T cells were specific for was not determined. Low levels of normalized T-cell clonal expansion were also seen in some patients who did not respond. Clonal expansion of both CD4+ and CD8+ blood T cells was observed from baseline to week 6 at doses 0.1 to 3.0 mg/kg.

The trial excluded patients who had a history of autoimmune disease or were on systemic immunosuppression. Peripheral blood for TCR sequencing was drawn from every dose cohort at baseline, at cycle 4 day 1 and at cycle 7 day 1. The samples were drawn from a first-in-human, open-label, multicenter phase I dose-escalation trial of ivuxolimab. Adults with locally advanced or metastatic head and neck squamous cell, hepatocellular, melanoma or renal cell carcinoma were enrolled in the trial. Before TCR sequencing, CD4+ and CD8+ T cells were separately sorted from peripheral blood. To sequence the TCRbeta CDR3 region, genomic DNA was isolated from the sorted cells. TCRbeta CDR3 regions were sequenced using the immunoSEQ Assay. Sourced from immuneACCESS, this table was stored by TCRdb with only in-frame sequences that have V and J called. A share of the clones is absent; for the studies checked, an unresolved V gene accounts for under half, and the remainder has no known explanation. Recorded for this sample are approximately 50,000 clones; around 80% of them occurred a single time. In total, the top ten clones hold about 3.8% of the sample.

Sequences SGDLS (CDR1) and YYNGEE (CDR2) are obtained from the germline V gene. V sheds 0 bases and J sheds 4 bases, leaving 5 bases between their ends. The CDR3 runs 13 residues from the cysteine to the phenylalanine. The DNA shown is the 39-base CDR3, in frame from base 1. This clone was picked up a small number of times. Its cognate antigen has yet to be identified. No much larger clone is present one base from it, and per-base qualities are unavailable. The sequenced sample was CD4+ or CD8+ T cells sorted from blood, obtained in a trial of the OX40 agonist ivuxolimab. This sequence originates from an adult with an advanced solid tumor such as melanoma, head and neck, liver or kidney cancer. The V gene is TRBV9 and the J gene is TRBJ2-1; the D gene is unclear. The CDR3 protein sequence reads: CASSVEGYNEQFF. The DNA is TGTGCCAGCAGCGTAGAAGGTTACAATGAGCAGTTCTTC.